This TCR beta chain comes out of a study of synovial regulatory T cells in juvenile arthritis. The approximately 11 donors had active juvenile idiopathic arthritis, with 3 polyarticular and 8 oligoarticular cases. Only in-frame clones appear in the TCRdb table, and some are missing; sequencing was by immunoSEQ multiplex PCR. This sample's table reports some 10,000 clones. The CDR3 sequence is 18 residues long. No DNA was logged. CDR1 LNHNV and CDR2 YYDKDF come from the germline V gene (reference sequence). This chain uses TRBV15 with TRBJ2-3; absent DNA, TCRdb's TRBD2 call cannot be checked. Sequenced input: Treg cells from blood. Subset: remaining (HLA-DR-negative) circulating blood Treg cells. This TCR derives from a donor between 2 and 35 years old with juvenile idiopathic arthritis. The CDR3 protein is CATSWGPSGSGGTDTQYF.